Listed below are T cell receptor beta chains from one sample, sequenced in a study of blood T cells in healthy people across ages. Each CDR3 protein gets one entry after TCRdb re-called the 5' RACE reads with MiXCR. The table records about 640,000 distinct CDR3 sequences, 58% of them present only once. The sample comprised blood. The receptor source for this set is a man between 60 and 70 years old in good health. Both conserved end residues are trimmed from each CDR3. D genes are given only for firm matches.

SATGTPDQETQY | TRBV20-1 | -
AISEGGSYNEQFFGPGTNQPQH | TRBV10-3 | -
ATSREVGADTQY | TRBV15 | -
ASSTGPNYGYT | TRBV28 | -
ASSPPASGDPEY | TRBV7-9 | TRBD2
ASMKALAGEQF | TRBV6-1 | TRBD2
ASSYSMGSNEKLF | TRBV6-6 | -
ASRKGDGNQPQH | TRBV6-5 | -
ASSAGNINEQF | TRBV9 | -
SAREARGETQF | TRBV20-1 | -
ASSWASGGNPSYEQY | TRBV27 | TRBD2
ASSQGQGWVVTNEKLF | TRBV4-1 | TRBD1
SAREPMAQETQY | TRBV20-1 | -
ASSWAGGPYEQY | TRBV7-2 | TRBD1
ASSPRTGAAYEQY | TRBV3-1 | TRBD1
ASSQDPSGVNTGELF | TRBV4-2 | -
ASSYRTGSTGELF | TRBV27 | TRBD1
ASSTFKDRGLDGYT | TRBV7-2 | TRBD1
ASSTLRGSSTDTQY | TRBV21-1 | -
ASSLDLPTDTQY | TRBV7-9 | -
TGVGGAVVGSYNEQF | TRBV20-1 | -
ATSDSGRRIQETQY | TRBV24-1 | -
SAEFNEKLF | TRBV20-1 | -
ASQPGGLYNEQF | TRBV12-3/TRBV12-4 | TRBD1
SAGDGRETQY | TRBV20-1 | -
ASSYQTSGGYEQY | TRBV6-2/TRBV6-3 | TRBD2
SATGGQYNEQF | TRBV20-1 | -
ASSSGTGINEKLF | TRBV7-9 | TRBD1
SATSLTTNEQF | TRBV20-1 | -
ASSSPSGTSGGTTF | TRBV6-5 | TRBD2
ATRRTSVSTDTQY | TRBV15 | TRBD2
SARAGAGLTYGYT | TRBV20-1 | -
ASSAPPQGVNTEAF | TRBV7-9 | TRBD1
ASSPSRGLRHNEQY | TRBV2 | -
ASSLGGRPGNSPLH | TRBV5-1 | -
SVAGFGGGRYNEQF | TRBV29-1 | -
SASGGGPSYEQY | TRBV20-1 | TRBD2
ASSQGLAGEADTQY | TRBV5-1 | TRBD2
ASSLTSGVHEQY | TRBV12-3/TRBV12-4 | TRBD2
ASSYGFYASGGEETQY | TRBV6-5 | TRBD2
ASSYSHFRGDEKLF | TRBV12-3/TRBV12-4 | -
ACSSRGQGVNIQY | TRBV12-3/TRBV12-4 | TRBD1
ASSKERGGGNYEQY | TRBV11-3 | TRBD2
ASSYSPGTGHSPLH | TRBV6-6 | TRBD1
ASSARADEQY | TRBV28 | -
SVGTSGSYEQY | TRBV29-1 | TRBD2
ASSYSFSITDRVGYT | TRBV6-5 | -
AISVASPYEQY | TRBV10-3 | -
AIRPQIGRYEQY | TRBV10-3 | -
ASSEYSGGAGANVLT | TRBV25-1 | TRBD2
ASSSTGDTYEQY | TRBV5-1 | -
ASSPVSDRGNEQF | TRBV28 | TRBD1
SARARTYGYT | TRBV20-1 | -
ASRRTGGYTEAF | TRBV12-3/TRBV12-4 | -